These 19 T cell receptor beta chains originate from one sample sequenced in a study of control samples from healthy donors and cancer patients. The method was immunoSEQ multiplex PCR; TCRdb's version includes in-frame clones alone and lacks a portion of them. The data show under 95,000 clones, about nine tenths seen once. What was sequenced was blood. The receptors derive from a woman aged 25-40 years in good health.

V and J are TRBV10-3 and TRBJ2-2; unclear D gene. CDR1 and CDR2 (germline): ENHRY, SYGVKD. The CDR3 extends over 13 amino acids. V lost 4 bases to trimming and J lost 3 bases, with 6 bases between them. The CDR3 loop reads CAISGPHTGELFF. CDR3 DNA sequence: TGTGCCATCAGTGGACCACACACCGGGGAGCTGTTTTTT.

The J gene is TRBJ2-7, the V gene TRBV2; D might be TRBD2 (6 bases). Trimming stripped 11 bases from V and 0 bases from J, with 11 bases between. CDR1 is SNHLY and CDR2 is FYNNEI in the germline V gene. This CDR3 has 12 amino acids. The CDR3 loop is CACGGDSYEQYF. The CDR3 region has the DNA TGTGCCTGCGGCGGGGACTCCTACGAGCAGTACTTC.

The rearrangement uses TRBV28 and TRBJ1-2; 7 nucleotides line up with TRBD1. Germline CDR1 reads MDHEN; CDR2 reads SYDVKM. V gave up 2 bases and J gave up 6 bases; unmatched junction bases: 12. This CDR3 is 16 amino acids long. The CDR3 sequence is CASSLTRGRGLNGYTF. DNA for the CDR3: TGTGCCAGCAGTTTAACCAGGGGCAGGGGGTTGAATGGCTACACCTTC.

The chain has TRBV5-6 and TRBJ1-5, with D hard to call. Germline V gene data show CDR1 as SGHDT and CDR2 as YYEEEE. The CDR3 runs 17 residues. V shed 0 bases and J shed 7 bases, with 20 bases lying between them. CDR3 in DNA: TGTGCCAGCAGCTTGGCGGGTGGAGGCCGATTGGGCCAGCCCCAGCATTTT. As protein: CASSLAGGGRLGQPQHF.

This CDR3 reads CASSPRGAVKLAETQYF. In DNA, the CDR3 is TGTGCCAGCTCACCACGAGGGGCCGTGAAGTTAGCAGAGACCCAGTACTTC. The chain is built from TRBV18 and TRBJ2-5; D tentatively reads TRBD1 or TRBD2 (5 bases each). The CDR3 runs to 17 residues. V lost 1 base, J lost 4 bases, and 19 bases lay in between. Germline V gene sequence: CDR1 KGHSH, CDR2 LQKENI.

The chain joins TRBV11-3 to TRBJ2-3; D may be TRBD2 (5 bases). V was pared by 5 bases and J by 6 bases, with 15 bases between. CDR1 SGHNT and CDR2 YENEEA come from the germline V gene. The CDR3 covers 14 residues. CDR3 sequence reads: CASSPSIGSDTQYF. The CDR3 DNA follows: TGTGCCAGCAGCCCCTCGATAGGGAGCGATACGCAGTATTTT.

The chain recombines TRBV7-2 with TRBJ2-5; 10 bases are shared with TRBD2. V trimming: 5 bases; J trimming: 3 bases; junction bases outside the gene matches: 6. The length of the CDR3 is 15 residues. Germline V gene sequence: CDR1 SGHTA, CDR2 FQGNSA. The CDR3 reads CASSRDLAGEETQYF. In DNA form, the CDR3 reads TGTGCCAGCAGCCGGGACCTAGCGGGGGAAGAGACCCAGTACTTC.

The chain has TRBV18 and TRBJ1-4; no clear D gene. Germline CDR1 and CDR2: KGHSH and LQKENI. V lost 1 base to trimming and J lost 1 base, with 10 bases between them. CDR3 length equals 16 residues. CDR3 sequence: CASSPQEAGTNEKLFF. The CDR3 region has the DNA TGTGCCAGCTCACCACAGGAAGCGGGAACTAATGAAAAACTGTTTTTT.

The chain combines TRBV5-1 with TRBJ1-4, with D unclear. Germline CDR1 reads SGHRS; CDR2 reads YFSETQ. Trimming took off 3 bases at V and 8 bases at J, with 14 bases between the two ends. The CDR3 spans 14 residues. CDR3 in amino acids: CASSYGPYNEKLFF. CDR3 nucleotides: TGCGCCAGCAGCTACGGACCGTATAACGAAAAACTGTTTTTT. The full variable domain, completed using reference TRBV5-1 and TRBJ1-4, is KAGVTQTPRYLIKTRGQQVTLSCSPISGHRSVSWYQQTPGQGLQFLFEYFSETQRNKGNFPGRFSGRQFSNSRSEMNVSTLELGDSALYLCASSYGPYNEKLFFGSGTQLSVL.

This clone was seen once. J is TRBJ2-7 and V is TRBV11-2, with 7 positions matching TRBD1. The CDR3 contains 15 residues. CDR1 is SGHAT and CDR2 is FQNNGV in the germline V gene. The V segment lost 0 bases and the J segment 9 bases; nucleotides outside the gene matches: 11. This CDR3 reads CASSLERGTAGGQYF. The CDR3 coding sequence is TGTGCCAGCAGCTTAGAGAGAGGGACAGCCGGAGGGCAGTACTTC.

This chain connects TRBV5-1 to TRBJ1-6; tentative D call: TRBD1 (5 bases). Between the trimmed V and J ends, which lost 0 bases and 0 bases, there was a span of 16 bases. Per germline, CDR1 SGHRS and CDR2 YFSETQ. The CDR3 has 19 amino acids. The CDR3: CASSLAGGFPSSYNSPLHF. Written as DNA, the CDR3 is TGCGCCAGCAGCTTGGCCGGGGGGTTTCCAAGCTCCTATAATTCACCCCTCCACTTT.

V gene TRBV10-2 combines with J gene TRBJ2-3, with 7 bases fitting TRBD2. The CDR3 loop spans 14 amino acids. V dropped 6 bases and J dropped 6; count of bases not matched to a gene: 9. Germline V lookup: CDR1 WSHSY, CDR2 SAAADI. The CDR3 coding sequence is TGCGCCAGCAGACCCGGGACTAACCCCGATACGCAGTATTTT. Protein: CASRPGTNPDTQYF.

CDR3 sequence reads: CASSLMGAGGYTGELFF. The CDR3 DNA reads TGTGCCAGCAGCTTAATGGGCGCGGGAGGGTACACCGGGGAGCTGTTTTTT. This rearrangement joins TRBV11-2 to TRBJ2-2; 9 bases match TRBD2. The CDR3 spans 17 residues. Trimming took 2 bases from V and 3 from J; bases not matched to a gene: 7. The germline gives CDR1 SGHAT, CDR2 FQNNGV.

J is TRBJ1-1 and V is TRBV7-9; tentatively, D is TRBD1 (5 bases). V shed 2 bases and J shed 4 bases, with 11 bases lying between them. The germline gives CDR1 SEHNR, CDR2 FQNEAQ (reference sequence). The CDR3 loop spans 14 amino acids. CDR3: CASSLQGRSTEAFF. CDR3 DNA: TGTGCCAGCAGCTTACAGGGTCGAAGCACTGAAGCTTTCTTT. The full variable domain, its missing parts supplied by reference TRBV7-9 and TRBJ1-1, is DTGVSQNPRHKITKRGQNVTFRCDPISEHNRLYWYRQTLGQGPEFLTYFQNEAQLEKSRLLSDRFSAERPKGSFSTLEIQRTEQGDSAMYLCASSLQGRSTEAFFGQGTRLTVV.

The V call is TRBV19, the J call TRBJ1-1; 7 bases line up with TRBD1. Germline V lookup: CDR1 LNHDA, CDR2 SQIVND (reference sequence). Losses at the gene ends were 6 bases for V and 8 bases for J; bases not matched to a gene: 9. The length of the CDR3 is 13 residues. This chain's CDR3 is CASSPTWTGEAFF. In DNA, the CDR3 is TGTGCCAGTAGCCCCACGTGGACAGGAGAAGCTTTCTTT. The variable domain in full, completed from reference TRBV19 and TRBJ1-1, reads DGGITQSPKYLFRKEGQNVTLSCEQNLNHDAMYWYRQDPGQGLRLIYYSQIVNDFQKGDIAEGYSVSREKKESFPLTVTSAQKNPTAFYLCASSPTWTGEAFFGQGTRLTVV.

The J gene is TRBJ1-2, the V gene TRBV29-1; D remains unclear. The CDR3 spans 13 residues. The V end was cut by 1 base, the J end by 4 bases, with 10 bases between. Germline V CDR1 and CDR2: SQVTM, ANQGSEA. Here the CDR3 reads CSVEGASPYGYTF. The CDR3 DNA follows: TGCAGCGTTGAAGGGGCAAGCCCCTATGGCTACACCTTC.

The chain has TRBV2 and TRBJ2-7; TRBD1 or TRBD2 may be the D gene (5 bases each). This CDR3 has 16 amino acids. Trimming left V 6 bases short and J 0 bases short, with 18 bases between. The germline V gene encodes CDR1 SNHLY and CDR2 FYNNEI. The DNA for the CDR3 is TGTGCCAGCAGCGTCCCTGGGACGGCGAGCTCCTACGAGCAGTACTTC. Amino acids: CASSVPGTASSYEQYF. Full variable domain (rest looked up from reference TRBV2 and TRBJ2-7): EPEVTQTPSHQVTQMGQEVILRCVPISNHLYFYWYRQILGQKVEFLVSFYNNEISEKSEIFDDQFSVERPDGSNFTLKIRSTKLEDSAMYFCASSVPGTASSYEQYFGPGTRLTVT.

CDR3 nucleotides: TGTGCCTGGGGTGACTCTGGAAACACCATATATTTT. Protein: CAWGDSGNTIYF. V gene TRBV30 combines with J gene TRBJ1-3; D uncertain. V was pared by 5 bases and J by 0 bases, with 5 bases between. The CDR3 totals 12 residues. CDR1 GTSNPN and CDR2 SVGIG come from the germline V gene (reference sequence).

This clone appeared a single time. The chain joins TRBV19 to TRBJ2-6; the match to TRBD1 covers 9 bases. This CDR3 region has 18 residues. Trimming removed 7 bases from V and 1 base from J; junction bases left unmatched: 11. Germline V gene lookup returns CDR1 LNHDA and CDR2 SQIVND (reference sequence). CDR3 coding DNA: TGTGCCAGTATGCCTCGGGGACAGGGAGGGTCTGGGGCCAACGTCCTGACTTTC. Translated: CASMPRGQGGSGANVLTF.